The entry below describes one TCR beta chain. Its antigen is as yet unknown. This specimen belongs to a study of PD-1 blockade in classical Hodgkin lymphoma. General observations from the study: Repertoire differences lack defined causes, possibly disease activity or prior therapy. Patients with an early start, nivolumab under 1 year after ASCT, were excluded. Whereas CD4+ TCR diversity had risen significantly by C4D1, CD8+ TCR diversity had not.

Germline CDR1 reads MNHEY; CDR2 reads SVGAGI. The CDR3 has 15 amino acids. V dropped 0 bases and J dropped 7 bases, with 15 bases sitting between them. This table comes from immunoSEQ multiplex PCR, and its TCRdb copy is limited to in-frame clones, with some not included. This table has about 96,000 clones, about 93% appearing once. Noted time point: cycle 4 day 1 (C4D1), after more than 5 weeks of nivolumab. Exposure to brentuximab vedotin varied, and each patient had relapsed following autologous stem cell transplantation. J is TRBJ1-2 and V is TRBV6-5; perhaps TRBD1 as D (6 bases). Specimen: peripheral blood mononuclear cells (PBMCs), collected before the fourth cycle of nivolumab. The sequence was collected from a human donor with classical Hodgkin lymphoma. For the CDR3, the DNA is TGTGCCAGCAGTTACTCGAGTGAAGGGGGGACTGGCTACACCTTC. Translated: CASSYSSEGGTGYTF.